This T cell receptor (beta chain) was captured in a study of monozygotic twins with inflammatory bowel disease. TCRdb reworked the 5' RACE reads into one entry per CDR3 protein, no DNA. Its listing shows approximately 300,000 distinct CDR3 sequences. Material: blood. The TCR sequence derives from a human donor with ulcerative colitis or Crohn's disease, or a healthy co-twin of an affected twin (not recorded which).

The CDR3: CSVEDRDSNYGYTF. The genes are TRBV29-1 and TRBJ1-2; TCRdb calls TRBD1, which cannot be checked without DNA. This CDR3 has 14 residues. CDR1 is SQVTM, CDR2 ANQGSEA, per germline.